These T cell receptor beta chains were read from a single sample in a study of blood T cell repertoires in COVID-19. Sequencing used immunoSEQ multiplex PCR; TCRdb keeps in-frame clones, though not all of them. The sample shows about 190,000 clones, roughly 89% of them seen only once. The sample consisted of peripheral blood. The source is a woman aged 70-85 years with COVID-19, enrolled during active disease. CDR3s include the opening cysteine and the closing phenylalanine or tryptophan. A D gene is named only where the DNA matches it firmly. Clone size appears in some rows only: once, few, many, or a class for an expanded clone.

abundance	d_gene	j_gene	v_gene	CDR3nt	CDR3aa
few	NA	TRBJ2-7	TRBV7-2	TGTGCCAGCAGCTTAGCGGTGACCGGGAGCTCCTACGAGCAGTACTTC	CASSLAVTGSSYEQYF
once	NA	TRBJ2-7	TRBV18	TGTGCCAGCTCACCCTCGCAGGTCTCCTACGAGCAGTACTTC	CASSPSQVSYEQYF
NA	TRBD1	TRBJ1-1	TRBV30	TGTGCCTGGGTCCCCTTCGACAGGGGTTTTAGGGAAGCTTTCTTT	CAWVPFDRGFREAFF
once	NA	TRBJ2-1	TRBV6-5	TGTGCCAGCACCAAGGTAGCGGAATACAATGAGCAGTTCTTC	CASTKVAEYNEQFF
once	NA	TRBJ2-5	TRBV18	TGTGCCAGCTCACCATCGAATAGCGCGGAGACCCAGTACTTC	CASSPSNSAETQYF
NA	TRBD1	TRBJ1-3	TRBV2	TGTGCCAGCAGAGACGGGACAGGGGTAGGAAACACCATATATTTT	CASRDGTGVGNTIYF
NA	NA	TRBJ2-1	TRBV11-2	TGTGCCAGCAGCTTAGACGAATCACAAAATAATGAGCAGTTCTTC	CASSLDESQNNEQFF
NA	TRBD1	TRBJ1-1	TRBV11-3	TGTGCCAGCAGCTTTTACGGGACAGGGGAGACTGAAGCTTTCTTT	CASSFYGTGETEAFF
NA	TRBD2	TRBJ2-1	TRBV7-2	TGTGCCAGCAGCTTTAGCGGGAGGGCCGAAAACAATGAGCAGTTCTTC	CASSFSGRAENNEQFF
NA	TRBD1	TRBJ2-7	TRBV4-2	TGTGCCAGCAGCCAATCGAGACAGGGTATTAGCGAGCAGTACTTC	CASSQSRQGISEQYF
NA	TRBD2	TRBJ2-5	TRBV5-4	TGTGCCAGCAGCTTGGACCTAGCGGGATGGGAGACCCAGTACTTC	CASSLDLAGWETQYF
NA	NA	TRBJ2-5	TRBV30	TGTGCCTGGAGTGCCCGGGAGGAGACCCAGTACTTC	CAWSAREETQYF
NA	TRBD1	TRBJ1-4	TRBV19	TGTGCCAGTTCGACAGGGGAAAGTGAAAAACTGTTTTTT	CASSTGESEKLFF
few	NA	TRBJ1-1	TRBV9	TGTGCCAGCAGCGGAGGGAGGCGGAATACTGAAGCTTTCTTT	CASSGGRRNTEAFF
NA	NA	TRBJ2-4	TRBV11-2	TGTGCCAGCAGAAGCCAGGGGTCGGCCAAAAACATTCAGTACTTC	CASRSQGSAKNIQYF